This T cell receptor beta chain was captured by sequencing in a study of T cells in narcolepsy. Study-wide context: Patients with NT1 or NT2 and healthy control donors were enrolled. General study points: Some memory CD4+ repertoires had no autoreactive clone sequences. Comparing one patient's CSF and blood CD4+ clonotypes highlighted HCRT- and TRIB2-specific autoreactive clonotypes. Healthy controls reportedly lacked the autoreactive clonotypes serially found in patients' blood.

Profiled with immunoSEQ multiplex PCR; TCRdb holds only in-frame clones, not every one. The sample lists about 37,000 clones, 65% to 85% occurring once. A word on this clone: Its antigen is undetermined.

With V trimmed by 5 bases and J by 9 bases, 11 bases remained unmatched. The CDR3 extends over 13 amino acids. Germline V lookup: CDR1 SGHNT, CDR2 YYREEE (reference sequence). Sequencing was done on a sample of memory (CD45RA-) CD4+ T cells from blood. The TCR was taken from a human donor in good health. The chain combines TRBV5-4 with TRBJ2-7; 7 nucleotides align to TRBD1. CDR3 DNA sequence: TGTGCCAGCAGGCCTACAGGGGCCCCGGGGCAGTACTTC. This sequence encodes CASRPTGAPGQYF.